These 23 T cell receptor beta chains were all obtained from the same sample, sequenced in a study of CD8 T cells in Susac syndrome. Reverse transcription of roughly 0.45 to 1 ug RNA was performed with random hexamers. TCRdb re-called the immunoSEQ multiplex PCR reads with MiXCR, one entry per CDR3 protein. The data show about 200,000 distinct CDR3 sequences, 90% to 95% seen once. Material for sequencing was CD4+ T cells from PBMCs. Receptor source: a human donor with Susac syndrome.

CDR3 amino acids: CASSLVNYGYTF. The CDR3 region has the DNA TGTGCCAGCAGTTTAGTCAACTATGGCTACACCTTC. The chain is built from TRBV28 and TRBJ1-2; D is unclear. V was clipped by 2 bases and J by 2 bases, with 3 bases between them. The CDR3 sequence is 12 residues long. Germline V CDR1 and CDR2: MDHEN, SYDVKM.

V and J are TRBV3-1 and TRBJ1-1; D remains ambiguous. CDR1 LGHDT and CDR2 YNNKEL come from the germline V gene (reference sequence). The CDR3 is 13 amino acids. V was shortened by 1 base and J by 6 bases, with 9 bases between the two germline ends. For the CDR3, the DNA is TGTGCCAGCAGCCAAGTTATCAAGTCTGAAGCTTTCTTT. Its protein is CASSQVIKSEAFF.

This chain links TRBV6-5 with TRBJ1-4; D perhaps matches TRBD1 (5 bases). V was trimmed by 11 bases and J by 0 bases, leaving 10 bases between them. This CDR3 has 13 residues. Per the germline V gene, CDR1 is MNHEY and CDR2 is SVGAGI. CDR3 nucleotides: TGTGCCTCGAAGACAGCAACTAATGAAAAACTGTTTTTT. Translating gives CASKTATNEKLFF.

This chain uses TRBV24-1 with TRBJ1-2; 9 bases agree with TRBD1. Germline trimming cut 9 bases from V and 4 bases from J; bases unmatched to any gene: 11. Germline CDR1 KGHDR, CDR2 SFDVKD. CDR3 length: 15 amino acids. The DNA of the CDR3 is TGTGCCACCTCTCCCACCCCGGGACAGGGCTATGGCTACACCTTC. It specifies CATSPTPGQGYGYTF.

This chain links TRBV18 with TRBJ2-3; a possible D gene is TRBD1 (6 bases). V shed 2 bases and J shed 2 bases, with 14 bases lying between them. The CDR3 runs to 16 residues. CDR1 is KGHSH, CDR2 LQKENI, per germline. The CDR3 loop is CASSPFEDSHTDTQYF. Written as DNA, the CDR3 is TGTGCCAGCTCACCATTCGAGGACAGCCACACAGATACGCAGTATTTT.

This CDR3 is CASCPGGLESCEQYF. For the CDR3, the DNA is TGTGCCAGCTGCCCGGGGGGCCTTGAATCTTGCGAGCAGTACTTC. The chain joins TRBV3-1 to TRBJ2-7; D is perhaps TRBD2 (7 bases). V lost 8 bases to trimming and J lost 6 bases, with 23 bases between them. The CDR3 runs 15 residues. Germline CDR1 LGHDT, CDR2 YNNKEL (reference sequence).

CDR3 in DNA: TGTGCCAGCAGCCAGCGACAGGTCCCCGACACTGAAGCTTTCTTT. Its protein is CASSQRQVPDTEAFF. This chain uses TRBV4-2 with TRBJ1-1; perhaps TRBD1 as D (6 bases). Trimming left V 3 bases short and J 3 bases short, with 14 bases between. The germline V gene has CDR1 LGHNA and CDR2 YNFKEQ. The CDR3 spans 15 residues.

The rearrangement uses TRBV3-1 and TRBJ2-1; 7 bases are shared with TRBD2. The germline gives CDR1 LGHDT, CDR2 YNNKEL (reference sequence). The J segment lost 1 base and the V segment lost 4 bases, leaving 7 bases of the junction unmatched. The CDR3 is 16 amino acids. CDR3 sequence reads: CASSRLWGGSYNEQFF. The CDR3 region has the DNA TGTGCCAGCAGCCGCTTATGGGGGGGATCCTACAATGAGCAGTTCTTC.

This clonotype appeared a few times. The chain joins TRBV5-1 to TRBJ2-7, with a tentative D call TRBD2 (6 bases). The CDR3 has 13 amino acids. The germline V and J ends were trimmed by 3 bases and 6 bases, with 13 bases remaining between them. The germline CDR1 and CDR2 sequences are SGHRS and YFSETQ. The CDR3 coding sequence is TGCGCCAGCAGCTCGACTAGTCGGGGCGAGCAGTACTTC. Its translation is CASSSTSRGEQYF.

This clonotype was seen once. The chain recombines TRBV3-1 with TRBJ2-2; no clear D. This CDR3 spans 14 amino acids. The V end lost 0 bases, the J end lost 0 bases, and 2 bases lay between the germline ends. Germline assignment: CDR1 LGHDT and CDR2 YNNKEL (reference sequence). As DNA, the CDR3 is TGTGCCAGCAGCCAAGATTCGAACACCGGGGAGCTGTTTTTT. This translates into CASSQDSNTGELFF. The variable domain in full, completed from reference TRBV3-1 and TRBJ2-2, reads DTAVSQTPKYLVTQMGNDKSIKCEQNLGHDTMYWYKQDSKKFLKIMFSYNNKELIINETVPNRFSPKSPDKAHLNLHINSLELGDSAVYFCASSQDSNTGELFFGEGSRLTVL.

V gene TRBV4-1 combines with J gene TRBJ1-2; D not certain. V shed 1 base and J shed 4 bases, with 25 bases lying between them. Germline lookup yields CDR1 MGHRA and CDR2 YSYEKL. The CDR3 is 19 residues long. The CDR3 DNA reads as TGCGCCAGCAGCCAAGGACGGAGATTACTAGTCCGCGAGGGCTATGGCTACACCTTC. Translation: CASSQGRRLLVREGYGYTF.

CDR3 DNA: TGCAGCGTTGAAGAAGGTGGGAGGCTCTACAATGAGCAGTTCTTC. Its translation: CSVEEGGRLYNEQFF. This sequence joins TRBV29-1 and TRBJ2-1; possibly TRBD2 for D (6 bases). Germline assignment: CDR1 SQVTM and CDR2 ANQGSEA. The CDR3 extends over 15 amino acids. Between the trimmed V and J ends, which lost 0 bases and 3 bases, there was a span of 12 bases.

The CDR3 region has the DNA TGTGCCAGCAGCGTAGTCCCCAGTGTGGGGAATCAAGAGACCCAGTACTTC. Translating it yields CASSVVPSVGNQETQYF. This chain uses TRBV9 with TRBJ2-5; D remains ambiguous. CDR3 size: 17 residues. The V end lost 0 bases, the J end lost 2 bases, and 17 bases lay between the germline ends. CDR1 SGDLS and CDR2 YYNGEE come from the germline V gene.

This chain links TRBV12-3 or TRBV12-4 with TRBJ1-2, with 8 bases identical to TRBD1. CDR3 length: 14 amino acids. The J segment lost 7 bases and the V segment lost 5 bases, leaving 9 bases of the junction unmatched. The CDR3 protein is CASSPGQGGFGYTF. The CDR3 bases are TGTGCCAGCAGTCCCGGACAGGGCGGGTTTGGCTACACCTTC.

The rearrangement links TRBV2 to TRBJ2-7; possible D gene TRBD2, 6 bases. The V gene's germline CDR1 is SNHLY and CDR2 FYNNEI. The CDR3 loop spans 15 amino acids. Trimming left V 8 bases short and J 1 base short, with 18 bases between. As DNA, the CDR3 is TGTGCCAGCGACTTAGAAGCGGGCATTTCCTACGAGCAGTACTTC. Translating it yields CASDLEAGISYEQYF.

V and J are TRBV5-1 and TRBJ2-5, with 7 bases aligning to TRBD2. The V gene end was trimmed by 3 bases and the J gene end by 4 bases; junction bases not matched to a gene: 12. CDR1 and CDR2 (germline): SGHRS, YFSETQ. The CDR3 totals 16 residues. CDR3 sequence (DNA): TGCGCCAGCAGCTCGGCGGGGGTATTGGGTGGAGAGACCCAGTACTTC. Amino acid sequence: CASSSAGVLGGETQYF. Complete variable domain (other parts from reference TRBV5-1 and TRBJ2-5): KAGVTQTPRYLIKTRGQQVTLSCSPISGHRSVSWYQQTPGQGLQFLFEYFSETQRNKGNFPGRFSGRQFSNSRSEMNVSTLELGDSALYLCASSSAGVLGGETQYFGPGTRLLVL.

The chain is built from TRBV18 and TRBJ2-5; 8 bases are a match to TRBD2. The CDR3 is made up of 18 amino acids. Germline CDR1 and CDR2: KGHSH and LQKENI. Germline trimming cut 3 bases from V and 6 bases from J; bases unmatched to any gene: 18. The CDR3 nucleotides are TGTGCCAGCTCACCTTCCCAACCCGGGACTAGAGGTCTAAAGACCCAGTACTTC. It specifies CASSPSQPGTRGLKTQYF.

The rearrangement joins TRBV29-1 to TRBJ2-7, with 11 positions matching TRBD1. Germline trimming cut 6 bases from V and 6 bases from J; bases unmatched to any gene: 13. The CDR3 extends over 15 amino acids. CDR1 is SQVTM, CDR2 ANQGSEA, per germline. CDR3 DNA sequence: TGCAGCGTAGCCGACCCGGACAGGGGGCGGCCCGAGCAGTACTTC. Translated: CSVADPDRGRPEQYF.

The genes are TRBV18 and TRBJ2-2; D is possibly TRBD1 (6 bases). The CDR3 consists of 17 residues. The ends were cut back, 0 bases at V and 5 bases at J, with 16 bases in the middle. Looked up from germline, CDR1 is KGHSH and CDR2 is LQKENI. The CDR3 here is CASSPPTRGRGTGELFF. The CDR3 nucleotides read TGTGCCAGCTCACCACCGACACGGGGAAGGGGGACCGGGGAGCTGTTTTTT.

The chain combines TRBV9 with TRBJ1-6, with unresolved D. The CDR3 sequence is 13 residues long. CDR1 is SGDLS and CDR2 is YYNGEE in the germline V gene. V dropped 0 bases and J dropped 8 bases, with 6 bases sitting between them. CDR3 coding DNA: TGTGCCAGCAGCGTAGCCTCAGATTCACCCCTCCACTTT. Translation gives CASSVASDSPLHF. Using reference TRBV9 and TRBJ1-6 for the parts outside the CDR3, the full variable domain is DSGVTQTPKHLITATGQRVTLRCSPRSGDLSVYWYQQSLDQGLQFLIQYYNGEERAKGNILERFSAQQFPDLHSELNLSSLELGDSALYFCASSVASDSPLHFGNGTRLTVT.

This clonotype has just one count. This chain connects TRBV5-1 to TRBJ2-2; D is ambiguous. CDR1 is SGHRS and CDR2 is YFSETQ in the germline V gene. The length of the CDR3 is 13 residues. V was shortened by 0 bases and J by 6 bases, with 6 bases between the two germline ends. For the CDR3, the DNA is TGCGCCAGCAGCTTGGCAAGCCCCGGGGAGCTGTTTTTT. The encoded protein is CASSLASPGELFF.

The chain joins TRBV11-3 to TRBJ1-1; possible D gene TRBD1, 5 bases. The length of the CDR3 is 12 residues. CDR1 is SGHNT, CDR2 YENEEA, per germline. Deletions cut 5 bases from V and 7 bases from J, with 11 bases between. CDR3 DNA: TGTGCCAGCAGCAGAGACAGAGGTGAAGCTTTCTTT. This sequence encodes CASSRDRGEAFF.

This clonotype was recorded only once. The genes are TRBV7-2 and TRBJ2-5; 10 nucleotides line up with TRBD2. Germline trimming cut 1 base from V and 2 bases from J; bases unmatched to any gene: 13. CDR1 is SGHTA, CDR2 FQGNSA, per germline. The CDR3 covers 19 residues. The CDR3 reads CASSLGVAGGPTTQETQYF. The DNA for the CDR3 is TGTGCCAGCAGCTTAGGGGTAGCGGGGGGTCCAACCACTCAAGAGACCCAGTACTTC.